Listed below are T cell receptor beta chains from one sample, sequenced in a study of CD8+ T cells in alopecia areata. TCRdb's table, derived via immunoSEQ multiplex PCR, lists solely in-frame clones and lacks some. The profile covers hundreds of thousands of clones, with roughly 57% appearing a single time and approximately 0.45% taken by the ten largest. The source was CD4+ T cells sorted from blood, collected at week 0. Source of these receptors: a human donor with alopecia areata. CDR3s leave out the opening cysteine and the closing phenylalanine or tryptophan. Each record gives: V gene, J gene, CDR3 length, clone size, CDR3 protein. Where a row states a size, it is once, few, many or the class of an expanded clone; other rows omit it.

>TRBV29-1|TRBJ2-1|13|-
SVEDGRGGHNEQF
>TRBV30|TRBJ1-6|14|-
AWSVSSWTGDSPLH
>TRBV5-4|TRBJ2-1|13|once
ASSRLVSSYNEQF
>TRBV29-1|TRBJ2-7|10|-
SVEDGVREQY
>TRBV30|TRBJ2-7|11|-
AWSVTTPGEQY
>TRBV5-1|TRBJ2-7|15|-
ASSLGRQLGGPYEQY
>TRBV19|TRBJ2-5|11|few
ASSIAREETQY
>TRBV30|TRBJ1-2|11|few
AWMPGEARGYT
>TRBV2|TRBJ1-4|10|few
AIAGLLQELF
>TRBV29-1|TRBJ2-2|11|-
SVRQGRTGELF
>TRBV19|TRBJ1-4|12|few
ASRQAATNEKLF
>TRBV5-6|TRBJ2-7|12|-
ASSNWRQSYEQY
>TRBV7-9|TRBJ2-4|13|-
ASSFRGADKNIQY
>TRBV29-1|TRBJ1-1|9|-
SARTNTEAF
>TRBV30|TRBJ1-5|11|-
AWSGGRNQPQH
>TRBV7-2|TRBJ1-5|12|-
ASSRQQGNQPQH
>TRBV30|TRBJ1-3|12|-
AWSVRGPGNTIY
>TRBV9|TRBJ1-1|13|-
ASSVVTGGVTEAF
>TRBV9|TRBJ1-6|13|-
ASSARTGANSPLH
>TRBV18|TRBJ1-2|13|-
ASSGPGTENYGYT
>TRBV6-5|TRBJ1-4|13|-
ASSRSGTGDEKLF
>TRBV6-5|TRBJ2-2|11|-
ASSVRETGELF
>TRBV2|TRBJ1-6|11|few
ASGGQGISPLH
>TRBV5-1|TRBJ2-1|13|-
ASSFGGSPYNEQF
>TRBV23-1|TRBJ1-4|13|-
ASSQTGRGSEKLF
>TRBV5-1|TRBJ2-7|12|-
ASSRSTYTYEQY
>TRBV30|TRBJ2-7|19|-
AWSVRPSGNTLKLRYYEQY
>TRBV30|TRBJ1-2|9|-
AWSRREGYT
>TRBV29-1|TRBJ2-6|13|-
SVEGSRSGANVLT
>TRBV6-1|TRBJ2-3|13|-
ASSERSGRTDTQY
>TRBV30|TRBJ2-3|9|few
AWSPQDTQY
>TRBV4-1|TRBJ2-3|15|-
ASSPLGGGGGFLAQY
>TRBV19|TRBJ1-1|11|few
ASSRPGTTRAF
>TRBV7-2|TRBJ1-1|12|-
ASSTRVMNTEAF
>TRBV5-1|TRBJ1-1|12|-
ASSGGVVNTEAF
>TRBV5-8|TRBJ2-7|12|-
ASTQPSWGNEQY
>TRBV30|TRBJ2-3|12|-
AWTSGRASDTQY
>TRBV7-2|TRBJ1-2|12|-
ASSPDRSNYGYT
>TRBV7-9|TRBJ2-5|14|once
ASSFVGSGNQETQY
>TRBV6-5|TRBJ2-1|14|-
ASSYSPSGSKNEQF
>TRBV4-1|TRBJ2-3|12|-
ASSQVGGGDTQY
>TRBV7-6|TRBJ2-5|16|few
ASSQHPKGQGARETQY
>TRBV29-1|TRBJ1-1|10|-
SVVKENTEAF
>TRBV7-9|TRBJ1-4|13|few
ASSLGSGYEGKLF
>TRBV5-4|TRBJ2-3|12|-
ASSLLAGTDTQY
>TRBV19|TRBJ1-1|15|once
ASTGLPPGQIYTEAF